What follows is one T cell receptor (beta chain) and its context. No antigen is known for it. Qualities for individual bases were not recorded, and no much larger clone is one base off. From the cysteine up to the phenylalanine, the CDR3 has a length of 15 residues. The retained sequence is limited to the CDR3, 45 bases, with the frame set at the first base. V is pared back by 2 bases and J by 2 bases, with 13 bases lying between the germline termini. Based on the germline V gene (reference sequence), the CDR1 and CDR2 sequences are MNHEY and SMNVEV. This entry comes from a study of tumor-infiltrating lymphocytes in localized non-small cell lung cancer (dated by TCRdb to the early 2020s). Regarding the research as a whole: Several histologies were represented in the cohort, which also included both smokers and never-smokers as well as patients whose samples were collected after neoadjuvant chemotherapy. A total of approximately 50 patients were part of the paired comparison of immunoSEQ T-cell fraction between tumor and uninvolved lung. In total, the ICON cohort consisted of over a hundred surgical patients with localized non-small cell lung cancer who had their tumors resected. Resected tumor tissue and uninvolved lung tissue described as non-adjacent to the tumor were contributed by each patient, with both tissues obtained from the same patient. The same patients underwent several integrated assays, with TCR sequencing performed together with flow cytometry, multiplex immunofluorescence, RNA-seq, exome sequencing and proteomics. Overall study outcomes, separate from this receptor: Assay coverage varied across patients depending on available tissue quantity, so only a subset of the cohort had TCR sequencing. Because different pieces of the same tissue were used for different assays, technical variation could not be separated from intratumor heterogeneity. The TCR-derived T-cell fraction showed no difference between the flow cytometry-defined immunotypes IM1 (good prognosis) and IM2 (poor prognosis). Consistent with immunofluorescence CD3 counts, TCRbeta sequencing supported greater T cell infiltration in tumors than in uninvolved lung tissue.

TCR sequencing with the immunoSEQ assay provided the T-cell fraction in tumor and uninvolved lung tissue. The study's processing was this. For survival analysis, patients were divided into high (upper tertile) and low (lower two tertiles) T-cell fraction groups, which were compared by log-rank test. A signed-rank test was used to test differences in T-cell fraction between paired tumor and uninvolved lung samples. The clones in this table, taken by TCRdb from immuneACCESS, are in-frame only. Not every clone is retained; where verified, under half of the shortfall comes from an unresolved V gene, and the cause of the rest is unknown. Clone size and V and J calls were adopted from that table, with D and trimming inferred from the DNA. The sample table holds around 13,000 clones, of which approximately 71% were seen once. Roughly 9.4% of the sample comes from the top ten. ICON enrollment began in 2016, and the last patient was enrolled in late 2018. Fresh tumor and matched uninvolved tissue for in-depth immune analyses, including TCR sequencing, were collected from a subcohort of around 80 patients. DNA isolated from bulk tissue, without cell sorting, was used for TCR sequencing.

The clonotype comes from a human donor with non-small cell lung cancer. The sequence joins TRBV27 to TRBJ2-7, with a weak D call of TRBD2 (5 bases match). Sequencing was done on a sample of uninvolved lung tissue not adjacent to the tumor. This receptor has the CDR3 CASSLEVEGAYEQYF. The DNA is TGTGCCAGCAGTTTAGAAGTTGAGGGAGCCTACGAGCAGTACTTC.